Below, 2 T cell receptor beta chains from the same sample are listed, as sequenced in a study of T cells in Graves' hyperthyroidism and ophthalmopathy. Researchers amplified the TCR beta CDR3 regions from RNA transcripts. The HTBI primer set drove a first-round RT-PCR of the TCR CDR3. One entry per CDR3 protein, called by TCRdb with MiXCR from the multiplex PCR reads. Of about 840,000 distinct CDR3 sequences listed, over 35% are singletons. The sample taken for sequencing was blood. The receptors shown here come from a man younger than 35 with Graves' hyperthyroidism.

This clonotype appeared many times. The chain is built from TRBV15 and TRBJ1-6; tentatively, D is TRBD1 (5 bases). There are 18 residues in the CDR3. V was cut by 2 bases and J by 7 bases, with 21 bases left in between. Germline lookup yields CDR1 LNHNV and CDR2 YYDKDF (reference sequence). The DNA for the CDR3 is TGTGCCACCAGCAGACAAAACCCAGCCGGGGGTCAGAATTCACCCCTCCACTTT. It encodes CATSRQNPAGGQNSPLHF.

The chain couples TRBV7-2 to TRBJ1-4; D is perhaps TRBD1 (6 bases). The CDR3 consists of 14 residues. Germline V CDR1 and CDR2: SGHTA, FQGNSA. Deletions cut 6 bases from V and 5 bases from J, with 13 bases between. The CDR3 DNA follows: TGTGCCAGCAGTACAGGGCTGGGGAATGAAAAACTGTTTTTT. Protein sequence: CASSTGLGNEKLFF.